This TCR beta chain emerged from a study of CD8+CD57+ T cells in acquired aplastic anemia. Across the study: Isolated CD4+ and CD8+ cells, once sorted, yielded DNA averaging about 3.2 ug.

All sequencing subjects had displayed CD8+CD57+ cell expansion on flow cytometry. Overall study findings and caveats: For CD8+ Simpson's diversity, patients and controls showed no significant difference.

Of note for this clonotype: What it recognizes is unknown.

Genomic DNA served as template for TCR beta VDJ and CDR3 profiling. TCRdb redid the calling of the reads with MiXCR, one entry per CDR3 protein. The repertoire includes 200,000 to 250,000 distinct CDR3 sequences, approximately 60% of them detected once, and about three fifths sits in the top ten. Germline V gene sequence: CDR1 MRHNA, CDR2 SNTAGT. The CDR3 runs 16 residues. V was clipped by 2 bases and J by 2 bases; unmatched bases: 6. The sequenced material came from sorted CD4+, CD8+, or CD8+CD57+ T cells (not recorded which) from PBMCs. The chain employs TRBV6-4 and TRBJ2-3, with 8 bases aligning to TRBD2. The clonotype originates from a human donor with aplastic anemia. The CDR3: CASSDGISGVTDTQYF. The DNA for the CDR3 is TGTGCCAGCAGTGACGGTATTAGCGGGGTCACAGATACGCAGTATTTT.